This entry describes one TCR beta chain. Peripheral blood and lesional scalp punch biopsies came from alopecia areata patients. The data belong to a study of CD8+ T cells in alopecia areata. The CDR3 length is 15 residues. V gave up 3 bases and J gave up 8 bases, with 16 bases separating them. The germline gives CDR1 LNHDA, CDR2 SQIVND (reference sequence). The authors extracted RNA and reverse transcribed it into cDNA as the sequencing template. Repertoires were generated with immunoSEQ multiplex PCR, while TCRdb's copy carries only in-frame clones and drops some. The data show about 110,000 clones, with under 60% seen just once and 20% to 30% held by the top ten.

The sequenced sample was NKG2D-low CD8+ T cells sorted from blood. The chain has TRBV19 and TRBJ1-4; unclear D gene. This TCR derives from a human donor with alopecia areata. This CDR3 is CASSILAEQEEKLFF. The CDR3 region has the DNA TGTGCCAGTAGTATTCTGGCAGAGCAAGAGGAAAAACTGTTTTTT.